One and the same sample provided the 18 T cell receptor beta chains below, sequenced in a study of blood T cell repertoires in COVID-19. Here immunoSEQ multiplex PCR was the method, and the copy in TCRdb shows in-frame clones only, minus some. Of under 250,000 clones in the sample, roughly 85% were seen once. The specimen sequenced was peripheral blood. The receptors come from a woman aged 70 to 79 with active or convalescent COVID-19.

This chain links TRBV19 with TRBJ1-6; D is unresolved. CDR3 size: 16 residues. Looked up from germline, CDR1 is LNHDA and CDR2 is SQIVND (reference sequence). V was pared by 7 bases and J by 9 bases, with 22 bases between. The CDR3 region has the DNA TGTGCCAGTACCATGGGTGCGGAAGATGGTAGTTCACCCCTCCACTTT. Amino acid sequence: CASTMGAEDGSSPLHF.

The rearrangement uses TRBV2 and TRBJ2-1; 7 bases fit TRBD2. J was trimmed by 8 bases and V by 5 bases; bases with no gene match: 9. Germline CDR1 SNHLY, CDR2 FYNNEI. The CDR3 length is 14 residues. As DNA, the CDR3 is TGTGCCAGCAGTCCAGGACTAGTTGTCCATGAGCAGTTCTTC. Translating it yields CASSPGLVVHEQFF.

This chain joins TRBV4-3 and TRBJ2-7; no clear D gene. V was trimmed by 0 bases and J by 1 base, leaving 7 bases between them. Germline CDR1 is LGHNA and CDR2 is YSLEER. CDR3 length: 14 amino acids. This CDR3 reads CASSQDPHSYEQYF. DNA of the CDR3: TGCGCCAGCAGCCAAGACCCCCATTCCTACGAGCAGTACTTC.

The chain carries TRBV28 and TRBJ2-7, with a possible D match to TRBD2 (5 bases). The CDR3 consists of 15 residues. V was shortened by 7 bases and J by 0 bases, with 16 bases between the two germline ends. Germline CDR1 and CDR2: MDHEN and SYDVKM. The chain's CDR3 is CASTKGDGTSYEQYF. The CDR3 DNA reads TGTGCCAGCACCAAGGGAGACGGTACCTCCTACGAGCAGTACTTC.

This chain links TRBV28 with TRBJ1-1, with D possibly TRBD1 on 6 matching bases. Germline V CDR1 and CDR2: MDHEN, SYDVKM. The CDR3 runs 16 residues. Trimming left V 6 bases short and J 4 bases short, with 21 bases between. The CDR3 reads CASSFQYLWGRTEAFF. The CDR3 DNA reads as TGTGCCAGCAGCTTCCAGTATTTGTGGGGGCGCACTGAAGCTTTCTTT.

In DNA form, the CDR3 reads TGTGCCAGCAGCTTAAGAAGGGGCGCGTATGACACTGAAGCTTTCTTT. This sequence encodes CASSLRRGAYDTEAFF. The chain joins TRBV7-9 to TRBJ1-1; tentatively, D is TRBD1 (5 bases). Germline values: CDR1 SEHNR, CDR2 FQNEAQ (reference sequence). The length of the CDR3 is 16 residues. V was clipped by 2 bases and J by 3 bases, with 16 bases between them.

This chain uses TRBV4-2 with TRBJ1-6; TRBD1 matches 7 bases. The CDR3 extends over 15 amino acids. V lost 0 bases to trimming and J lost 9 bases; unmatched junction nucleotides: 5. Germline assignment: CDR1 LGHNA and CDR2 YNFKEQ. CDR3 DNA: TGTGCCAGCAGCCAAGATCGACAGGGCAGTTCACCCCTCCACTTT. Translation gives CASSQDRQGSSPLHF.

This chain uses TRBV7-9 with TRBJ1-2, with D possibly matching TRBD1 (5 bases). The CDR3 has 14 residues. Germline V lookup: CDR1 SEHNR, CDR2 FQNEAQ (reference sequence). V was pared by 2 bases and J by 6 bases, with 13 bases between. The CDR3 DNA reads as TGTGCCAGCAGCTTATTTGTAACAGGAGATGGCTACACCTTC. Its translation: CASSLFVTGDGYTF.

This clone has more than one count but fewer than ten. The chain uses TRBV28 and TRBJ2-4, with a possible D match to TRBD2 (6 bases). This CDR3 region has 16 residues. Germline CDR1 MDHEN, CDR2 SYDVKM. V was clipped by 2 bases and J by 1 base, with 12 bases between them. The DNA of the CDR3 is TGTGCCAGCAGTTTAATTAGCCTAGCGGCCAAAAACATTCAGTACTTC. This sequence encodes CASSLISLAAKNIQYF. Looking up the rest from reference TRBV28 and TRBJ2-4 gives the full variable domain: DVKVTQSSRYLVKRTGEKVFLECVQDMDHENMFWYRQDPGLGLRLIYFSYDVKMKEKGDIPEGYSVSREKKERFSLILESASTNQTSMYLCASSLISLAAKNIQYFGAGTRLSVL.

This chain joins TRBV19 and TRBJ1-6; D gene uncertain. This CDR3 comprises 13 residues. V was shortened by 6 bases and J by 0 bases, with 3 bases between the two germline ends. CDR1 and CDR2 from the germline V gene are LNHDA and SQIVND (reference sequence). The CDR3 here is CASRSSYNSPLHF. CDR3 sequence (DNA): TGTGCCAGTAGGAGCTCCTATAATTCACCCCTCCACTTT.

The V and J genes are TRBV28 and TRBJ1-2; 7 bases fit TRBD1. The length of the CDR3 is 16 residues. From germline, CDR1 is MDHEN and CDR2 SYDVKM. The V gene end was trimmed by 3 bases and the J gene end by 4 bases; junction bases not matched to a gene: 11. The CDR3 bases are TGTGCCAGCAGTTTTTCTCAGACAGGGCGACCCTATGGCTACACCTTC. Encoded protein: CASSFSQTGRPYGYTF.

The gene calls are TRBV12-5 and TRBJ2-7; D might be TRBD2 (9 bases). Germline V gene lookup returns CDR1 LGHNT and CDR2 FRNRAP. The V end lost 7 bases, the J end lost 6 bases, and 25 bases lay between the germline ends. The CDR3 runs 16 residues. The CDR3 DNA sequence: TGTGCTAGTGCCACCCAGGGGGCTAGCGGGGCGGGCGAGCAGTACTTC. Amino acids: CASATQGASGAGEQYF.

The J gene is TRBJ1-2, the V gene TRBV6-5; unclear D gene. Germline CDR1 is MNHEY and CDR2 is SVGAGI. Trimming took 7 bases from V and 4 from J, leaving 10 bases between them. CDR3 length equals 12 residues. The CDR3 nucleotides are TGTGCCAGCATGATGGCAGGCTATGGCTACACCTTC. It codes for CASMMAGYGYTF.

This clone has a single count. The chain joins TRBV19 to TRBJ1-4; D not certain. The length of the CDR3 is 13 residues. Germline V lookup: CDR1 LNHDA, CDR2 SQIVND (reference sequence). Between the trimmed V and J ends, which lost 6 bases and 7 bases, there was a span of 12 bases. The CDR3 loop reads CASRPGIGEKLFF. The DNA for the CDR3 is TGTGCCAGTAGACCAGGTATCGGTGAAAAACTGTTTTTT.

The V gene is TRBV5-1, the J gene TRBJ2-2; no reliable D call. There are 12 residues in the CDR3. Germline V lookup: CDR1 SGHRS, CDR2 YFSETQ. V dropped 6 bases and J dropped 4 bases, with 7 bases sitting between them. The CDR3 here is CASTTFTGELFF. DNA for the CDR3: TGCGCCAGCACGACTTTCACCGGGGAGCTGTTTTTT.

The chain employs TRBV7-9 and TRBJ1-5; no reliable D call. In germline, CDR1 is SEHNR, CDR2 FQNEAQ (reference sequence). Trimming took off 0 bases at V and 0 bases at J, with 6 bases between the two ends. The CDR3 runs 15 residues. Here the CDR3 DNA reads TGTGCCAGCAGCTTAGCAGAGTATAGCAATCAGCCCCAGCATTTT. Protein sequence: CASSLAEYSNQPQHF.

The CDR3 DNA reads as TGTGCCAGCAGTCTACAGGGGGCCGACAATGAGCAGTTCTTC. The encoded protein is CASSLQGADNEQFF. V and J are TRBV2 and TRBJ2-1; 9 bases are a match to TRBD1. CDR1 is SNHLY and CDR2 is FYNNEI in the germline V gene. V lost 5 bases and J lost 5; bases outside the gene matches: 4. CDR3 length: 14 amino acids.

This chain joins TRBV28 and TRBJ2-4; D perhaps matches TRBD1 (5 bases). Germline V gene sequence: CDR1 MDHEN, CDR2 SYDVKM. The CDR3 has 15 residues. V gave up 3 bases and J gave up 7 bases, with 16 bases separating them. CDR3 sequence reads: CASSFPDIFRNIQYF. DNA of the CDR3: TGTGCCAGCAGTTTCCCGGACATCTTTCGGAACATTCAGTACTTC.